The next 14 T cell receptor beta chains were all read from a single sample in a study of cytomegalovirus exposure and HLA in healthy donors. Primers included in the PCR were 60 Vbeta and 13 Jbeta primers. Produced via immunoSEQ multiplex PCR; TCRdb's table is partial and in-frame only. Of approximately 120,000 clones in the sample, roughly a tenth were seen once. Material for sequencing was PBMCs. These receptor sequences come from a woman aged 18-29 years in good health and CMV-seropositive.

This clone has a handful of counts. The V and J genes are TRBV19 and TRBJ2-5; the match to TRBD2 covers 10 bases. Unmatched junction bases numbered 16, after V lost 5 bases and J lost 10 bases. The CDR3 extends over 16 amino acids. Germline CDR1 reads LNHDA; CDR2 reads SQIVND (reference sequence). The CDR3 spells CASSFGLAETKRDQYF. The CDR3 bases are TGTGCCAGTAGTTTCGGACTAGCGGAGACCAAGAGAGACCAGTACTTC.

The rearrangement joins TRBV5-1 to TRBJ2-4; 7 positions agree with TRBD2. V dropped 0 bases and J dropped 10; count of bases not matched to a gene: 4. Germline lookup yields CDR1 SGHRS and CDR2 YFSETQ. The CDR3 has 13 residues. For the CDR3, the DNA is TGCGCCAGCAGCTTGGTAGGGACTAAGATTCAGTACTTC. Translation: CASSLVGTKIQYF.

This clone was detected only a few times. The chain recombines TRBV29-1 with TRBJ1-3; the D is unclear. The length of the CDR3 is 12 residues. With 4 bases removed from V and 2 bases from J, the gap between germline ends came to 6 bases. The V gene's germline CDR1 is SQVTM and CDR2 ANQGSEA. CDR3 sequence (DNA): TGCAGCGTTGGAACGGCTGGAAACACCATATATTTT. Protein: CSVGTAGNTIYF.

This clone was counted only a few times. The genes are TRBV7-8 and TRBJ2-6; 10 nucleotides line up with TRBD1. The CDR3 sequence is 19 residues long. The germline V gene has CDR1 SGHVS and CDR2 FQNEAQ. V lost 4 bases and J lost 2; bases outside the gene matches: 11. As DNA, the CDR3 is TGTGCCAGCAGCTCGAGGACCGGGACAGGGGTACCTGGGGCCAACGTCCTGACTTTC. This translates into CASSSRTGTGVPGANVLTF.

The chain has TRBV6-5 and TRBJ1-3; weak D call: TRBD1 (5 bases). Looked up from germline, CDR1 is MNHEY and CDR2 is SVGAGI. CDR3 length: 14 residues. The V end was cut by 6 bases, the J end by 0 bases, with 9 bases between. The CDR3 sequence: CASRSGGSGNTIYF. The CDR3 coding sequence is TGTGCCAGCAGATCCGGGGGCTCTGGAAACACCATATATTTT.

This clone was observed a handful of times. The chain employs TRBV9 and TRBJ1-2; D not certain. Trimming pared 4 bases from V and 4 bases from J, leaving 26 bases between. The CDR3 is made up of 18 amino acids. The germline CDR1 and CDR2 sequences are SGDLS and YYNGEE. In nucleotides, the CDR3 is TGTGCCAGCAGCAAAGGACCGGTACTAGATAGCCTTAGCTATGGCTACACCTTC. It encodes CASSKGPVLDSLSYGYTF.

The chain has TRBV4-1 and TRBJ2-5; TRBD2 matches 12 bases. Germline CDR1 reads MGHRA; CDR2 reads YSYEKL. CDR3 size: 15 residues. Trimming removed 4 bases from V and 4 bases from J; junction bases left unmatched: 4. CDR3 bases: TGCGCCAGCAGCCTGACTAGCGGGAGAGGAGAGACCCAGTACTTC. Translation gives CASSLTSGRGETQYF.

This clone was observed a handful of times. The rearrangement links TRBV25-1 to TRBJ1-1; no clear D gene. From germline, CDR1 is MGHDK and CDR2 SYGVNS. This CDR3 region has 14 residues. V was clipped by 6 bases and J by 0 bases, with 11 bases between them. For the CDR3, the DNA is TGTGCCAGCAGACGCCTAGGTTTGAACACTGAAGCTTTCTTT. Its protein product is CASRRLGLNTEAFF.

V is TRBV6-1 and J is TRBJ1-2; 8 bases fit TRBD1. CDR3 size: 14 residues. Losses at the gene ends were 3 bases for V and 2 bases for J; bases not matched to a gene: 2. Germline loops: CDR1 MNHNS, CDR2 SASEGT. The CDR3 loop is CASSDRTGNYGYTF. For the CDR3, the DNA is TGTGCCAGCAGTGACAGGACAGGGAACTATGGCTACACCTTC.

V and J are TRBV27 and TRBJ2-5, with D possibly being TRBD2 (6 bases). Germline V gene lookup returns CDR1 MNHEY and CDR2 SMNVEV (reference sequence). The V gene lost 2 bases and the J gene lost 0 bases, with 16 bases spanning the gap. The CDR3 covers 17 residues. The CDR3 protein is CASSLIDGRGHQETQYF. In nucleotides, the CDR3 is TGTGCCAGCAGTTTAATAGACGGGCGGGGCCACCAAGAGACCCAGTACTTC.

The CDR3 bases are TGTGCCAGCAGCCCGTCAGGACAGGTGAACACTGAAGCTTTCTTT. It codes for CASSPSGQVNTEAFF. J is TRBJ1-1 and V is TRBV7-2, with 7 bases fitting TRBD1. The CDR3 length is 15 residues. Germline V gene data show CDR1 as SGHTA and CDR2 as FQGNSA. Unmatched junction bases numbered 6, after V lost 5 bases and J lost 0 bases.

This clone turned up a few times. The V call is TRBV6-1, the J call TRBJ1-2, with no clear D. The V end was cut by 0 bases, the J end by 6 bases, with 14 bases between. The V gene's germline CDR1 is MNHNS and CDR2 SASEGT. CDR3 length equals 15 residues. In nucleotides, the CDR3 is TGTGCCAGCAGTGAAGCGCTGAGGACTAATGATGGCTACACCTTC. Translating gives CASSEALRTNDGYTF.

The rearrangement uses TRBV11-2 and TRBJ2-7; possible D gene TRBD1, 5 bases. The CDR3 contains 15 residues. Germline V gene sequence: CDR1 SGHAT, CDR2 FQNNGV. Deletions cut 1 base from V and 1 base from J, with 11 bases between. The CDR3 DNA follows: TGTGCCAGCAGCTTAGGTGGGGCCCAGTCCTACGAGCAGTACTTC. Translated, it gives CASSLGGAQSYEQYF.

This chain links TRBV5-1 with TRBJ2-7; TRBD2 aligns across 11 bases. V lost 4 bases, J lost 1 base, and 10 bases stayed unmatched. Germline CDR1 SGHRS, CDR2 YFSETQ. The CDR3 spans 17 residues. The CDR3 bases are TGCGCCAGCAGCCGGGGGGGAGGGACTAGCGGTTCCTACGAGCAGTACTTC. Amino acid sequence: CASSRGGGTSGSYEQYF.